The source of this TCR beta chain is a study of T cell repertoires in cytomegalovirus infection. This CDR3 has 15 residues. V lost 6 bases, J lost 7 bases, and 6 bases stayed unmatched. The sample holds many counts of this clonotype. Using its own MiXCR run on the reads, TCRdb lists one record per CDR3 protein. There are 150,000 to 200,000 distinct CDR3 sequences in the sample; 7.5% to 10% occur only once, and roughly 5.1% lies in the top ten. This receptor was identified in a human donor in good health (CMV status not recorded). Some clones in this sample may be carry-over from other donors' samples. What was sequenced was PBMCs. The genes are TRBV12-3 or TRBV12-4 and TRBJ2-1; 13 bases agree with TRBD2. The CDR3 DNA reads as TGTGCCAGCAGACCTGGACTAGCGGGAGTGAATGAGCAGTTCTTC. This translates into CASRPGLAGVNEQFF.